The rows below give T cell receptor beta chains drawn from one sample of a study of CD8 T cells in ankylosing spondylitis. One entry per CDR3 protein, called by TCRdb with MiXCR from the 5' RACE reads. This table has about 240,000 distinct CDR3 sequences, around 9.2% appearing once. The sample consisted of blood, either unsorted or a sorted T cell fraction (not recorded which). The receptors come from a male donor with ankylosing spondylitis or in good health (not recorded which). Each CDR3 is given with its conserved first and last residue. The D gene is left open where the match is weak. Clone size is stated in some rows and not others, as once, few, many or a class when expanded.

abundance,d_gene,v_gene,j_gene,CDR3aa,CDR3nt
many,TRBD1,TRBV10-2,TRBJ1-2,CASSGDRGYGYTF,TGCGCCAGCAGTGGGGACAGGGGTTATGGCTACACCTTC
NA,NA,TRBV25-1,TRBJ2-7,CASSKTGTSYEQYF,TGTGCCAGCAGTAAAACAGGGACCTCCTACGAGCAGTACTTC
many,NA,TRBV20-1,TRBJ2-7,CSAGGFLNSYEQYF,TGCAGTGCCGGGGGTTTCTTGAACTCCTACGAGCAGTACTTC
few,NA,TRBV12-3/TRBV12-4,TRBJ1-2,CASTLGGNYGYTF,TGTGCCAGCACCTTGGGAGGAAACTATGGCTACACCTTC
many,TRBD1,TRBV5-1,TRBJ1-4,CASSLGGTDHEKLFF,TGCGCCAGCAGCTTGGGCGGGACAGACCATGAAAAACTGTTTTTT
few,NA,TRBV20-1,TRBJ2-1,CSASTLDSYNEQFF,TGCAGTGCCAGCACCCTAGACTCCTACAATGAGCAGTTCTTC
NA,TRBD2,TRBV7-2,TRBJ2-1,CASSLARQSGSSYNEQFF,TGTGCCAGCAGCTTAGCTCGACAAAGCGGGAGCTCTTACAATGAGCAGTTCTTC
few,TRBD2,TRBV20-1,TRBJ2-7,CSARGLAGSVSEQYF,TGCAGTGCTAGAGGACTAGCGGGGTCGGTCTCCGAGCAGTACTTC
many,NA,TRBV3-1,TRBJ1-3,CASSQLAVGNTIYF,TGTGCCAGCAGCCAACTTGCAGTGGGAAACACCATATATTTT
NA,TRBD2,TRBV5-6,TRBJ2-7,CASSLIAGEAYEQYF,TGTGCCAGCAGCCTCATAGCGGGAGAAGCCTACGAGCAGTACTTC
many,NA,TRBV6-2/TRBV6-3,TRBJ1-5,CATGRGGQPQHF,TGTGCCACCGGGCGGGGAGGTCAGCCCCAGCATTTT
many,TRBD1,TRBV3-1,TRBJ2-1,CASSQEWDRVLNEQFF,TGTGCCAGCAGCCAAGAGTGGGACAGGGTTCTAAATGAGCAGTTCTTC
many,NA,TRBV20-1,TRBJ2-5,CSARGQQETQYF,TGCAGTGCTAGAGGACAGCAAGAGACCCAGTACTTC
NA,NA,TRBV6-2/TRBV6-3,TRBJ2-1,CASGGYEQFF,TGTGCCAGCGGGGGGTATGAGCAGTTCTTC
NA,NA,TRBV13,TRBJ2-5,CASSLASPDAEETQYF,TGTGCCAGCAGCTTAGCCTCACCGGATGCCGAAGAGACCCAGTACTTC
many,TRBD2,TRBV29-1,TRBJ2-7,CSVASGRGYEQYF,TGCAGCGTTGCTAGCGGGAGGGGTTACGAGCAGTACTTC
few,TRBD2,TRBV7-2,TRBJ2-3,CASSQGLAGGPDTQYF,TGTGCCAGCAGCCAAGGACTAGCGGGGGGCCCAGATACGCAGTATTTT
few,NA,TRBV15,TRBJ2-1,CATSRDQTGEQFF,TGTGCCACCAGCAGAGATCAGACCGGTGAGCAGTTCTTC
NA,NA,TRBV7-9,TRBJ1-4,CASSPPGHLNEKLFF,TGTGCCAGCAGCCCGCCGGGACACCTAAATGAAAAACTGTTTTTT
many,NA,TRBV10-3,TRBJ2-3,CAISVVSPTDTQYF,TGTGCCATCAGTGTGGTGTCCCCCACAGATACGCAGTATTTT
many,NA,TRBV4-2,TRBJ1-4,CASSRGATNEKLFF,TGTGCCAGCAGCCGTGGTGCAACTAATGAAAAACTGTTTTTT
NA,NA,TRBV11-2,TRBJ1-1,CASSSPGRSLEAFF,TGTGCCAGCAGCTCGCCTGGGCGGTCCCTTGAAGCTTTCTTT
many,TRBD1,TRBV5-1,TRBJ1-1,CASSLGTVTNTEAFF,TGCGCCAGCAGCCTGGGGACAGTTACTAACACTGAAGCTTTCTTT
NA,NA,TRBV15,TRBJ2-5,CATSREVAEVETQYF,TGTGCCACCAGCAGAGAGGTGGCCGAAGTGGAGACCCAGTACTTC
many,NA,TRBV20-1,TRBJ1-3,CSARPRRTSGNTIYF,TGCAGTGCTAGACCCCGACGGACCTCTGGAAACACCATATATTTT
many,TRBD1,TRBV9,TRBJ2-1,CASSVGTGYEQFF,TGTGCCAGCAGCGTAGGGACAGGGTATGAGCAGTTCTTC
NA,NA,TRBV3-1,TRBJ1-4,CASSQLAGEKLFF,TGTGCCAGCAGCCAGTTGGCGGGTGAAAAACTGTTTTTT
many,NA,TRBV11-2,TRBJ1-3,CASSFEGLGNTIYF,TGTGCCAGCAGCTTTGAAGGTTTAGGAAACACCATATATTTT
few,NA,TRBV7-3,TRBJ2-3,CASCRGGQDTQYF,TGTGCCAGCTGTAGAGGGGGTCAAGATACGCAGTATTTT
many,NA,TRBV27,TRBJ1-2,CASSLPGGDGYTF,TGTGCCAGCAGTTTGCCTGGGGGAGATGGCTACACCTTC
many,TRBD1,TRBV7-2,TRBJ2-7,CASSQGQAISYEQYF,TGTGCCAGCAGCCAGGGACAGGCTATCTCCTACGAGCAGTACTTC
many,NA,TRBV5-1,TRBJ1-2,CASSPRGPGYGGYTF,TGCGCCAGCAGCCCAAGGGGCCCGGGTTATGGGGGCTACACCTTC
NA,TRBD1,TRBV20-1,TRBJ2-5,CSATGQQETQYF,TGCAGTGCAACGGGACAGCAAGAGACCCAGTACTTC
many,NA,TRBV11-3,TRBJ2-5,CASSLDTRETQYF,TGTGCCAGCAGTTTAGACACCAGAGAGACCCAGTACTTC
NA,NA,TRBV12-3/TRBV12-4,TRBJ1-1,CASSPTGTGNTEAFF,TGTGCCAGCAGCCCAACCGGGACCGGAAACACTGAAGCTTTCTTT
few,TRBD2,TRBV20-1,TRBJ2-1,CSARTGGPRDEQFF,TGCAGTGCTAGAACGGGGGGGCCCCGTGATGAGCAGTTCTTC